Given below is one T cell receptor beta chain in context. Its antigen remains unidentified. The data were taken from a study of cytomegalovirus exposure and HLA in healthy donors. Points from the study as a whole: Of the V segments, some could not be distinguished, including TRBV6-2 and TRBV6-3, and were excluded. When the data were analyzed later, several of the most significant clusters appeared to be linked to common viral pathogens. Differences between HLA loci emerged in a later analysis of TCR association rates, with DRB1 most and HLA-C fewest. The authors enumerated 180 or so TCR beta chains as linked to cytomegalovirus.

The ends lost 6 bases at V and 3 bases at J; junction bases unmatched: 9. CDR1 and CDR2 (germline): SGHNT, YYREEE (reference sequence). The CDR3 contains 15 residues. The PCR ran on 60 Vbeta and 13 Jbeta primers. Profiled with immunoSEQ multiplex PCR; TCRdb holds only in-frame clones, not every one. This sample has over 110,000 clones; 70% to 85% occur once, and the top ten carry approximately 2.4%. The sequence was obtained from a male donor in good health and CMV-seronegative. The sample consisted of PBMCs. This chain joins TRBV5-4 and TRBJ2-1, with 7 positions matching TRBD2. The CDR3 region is CASTSSGEGYNEQFF. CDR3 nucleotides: TGTGCCAGCACCTCCTCCGGGGAGGGCTACAATGAGCAGTTCTTC.